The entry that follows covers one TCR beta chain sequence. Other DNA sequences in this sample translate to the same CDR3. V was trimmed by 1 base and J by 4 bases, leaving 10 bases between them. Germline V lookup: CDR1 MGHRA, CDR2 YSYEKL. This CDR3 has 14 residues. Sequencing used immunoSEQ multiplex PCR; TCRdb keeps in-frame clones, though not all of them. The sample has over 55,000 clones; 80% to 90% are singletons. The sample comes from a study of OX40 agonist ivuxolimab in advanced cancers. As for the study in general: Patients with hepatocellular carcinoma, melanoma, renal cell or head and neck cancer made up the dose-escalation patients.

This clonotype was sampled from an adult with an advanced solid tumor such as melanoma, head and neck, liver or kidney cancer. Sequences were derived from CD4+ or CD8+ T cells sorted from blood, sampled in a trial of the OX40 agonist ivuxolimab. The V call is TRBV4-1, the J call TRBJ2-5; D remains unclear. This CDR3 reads CASSQGEGRETQYF. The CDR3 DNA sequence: TGCGCCAGCAGCCAAGGAGAAGGTAGAGAGACCCAGTACTTC.